The next 12 T cell receptor beta chains were all read from a single sample in a study of T cells in localized non-small cell lung cancer. The table came from immunoSEQ multiplex PCR; TCRdb's copy has only in-frame clones and leaves some out. This repertoire shows over 50,000 clones, over 80% found once; its top ten account for approximately 18%. The starting material was peripheral blood mononuclear cells, obtained before any cancer treatment. These receptors all stem from a man between 35 and 75 years old with stage III lung adenocarcinoma.

This clone was seen just once. The gene calls are TRBV7-7 and TRBJ1-3, with 7 bases matching TRBD1. V gave up 2 bases and J gave up 7 bases; unmatched junction bases: 5. In germline, CDR1 is SSHAT, CDR2 FNYEAQ (reference sequence). This CDR3 has 14 amino acids. The CDR3 sequence is CASSLTDRDNTIYF. The CDR3 bases are TGTGCCAGCAGCTTAACAGACAGGGATAACACCATATATTTT.

The chain combines TRBV29-1 with TRBJ2-1; 10 bases agree with TRBD2. CDR3 size: 14 residues. Trimming removed 7 bases from V and 3 bases from J; junction bases left unmatched: 6. Germline V gene lookup returns CDR1 SQVTM and CDR2 ANQGSEA. Written as DNA, the CDR3 is TGCAGCGCCCAGCGGGGGGGCTTCTACAATGAGCAGTTCTTC. It is translated as CSAQRGGFYNEQFF.

V usage is TRBV5-1 and J usage is TRBJ2-1; 8 bases agree with TRBD1. With V trimmed by 4 bases and J by 9 bases, 12 bases remained unmatched. The CDR3 runs 15 residues. The germline V gene has CDR1 SGHRS and CDR2 YFSETQ. The CDR3 DNA reads as TGCGCCAGCAGCATCAATTCTGGACAGGGCAGTGAGCAGTTCTTC. This gives the protein CASSINSGQGSEQFF.

DNA of the CDR3: TGTGCCAGCAGCCGGGACTCCCAGCGCACCGGGGAGCTGTTTTTT. Translating it yields CASSRDSQRTGELFF. The V call is TRBV5-4, the J call TRBJ2-2, with TRBD2 as a possible D gene (6 bases). This CDR3 region has 15 residues. Germline V CDR1 and CDR2: SGHNT, YYREEE (reference sequence). The germline V and J ends were trimmed by 4 bases and 4 bases, with 14 bases remaining between them.

This chain links TRBV6-6 with TRBJ2-2; 7 bases line up with TRBD2. Germline trimming cut 6 bases from V and 6 bases from J; bases unmatched to any gene: 4. The germline CDR1 and CDR2 sequences are MNHNY and SVGAGI (reference sequence). The CDR3 loop spans 13 amino acids. The CDR3 DNA is TGTGCCAGCAGGGCGGGGGATTCCGGGGAGCTGTTTTTT. This codes for CASRAGDSGELFF.

This chain joins TRBV30 and TRBJ1-2; a weak D match, TRBD1 (5 bases). The germline gives CDR1 GTSNPN, CDR2 SVGIG (reference sequence). The CDR3 totals 13 residues. The V and J ends lost 1 base and 3 bases respectively, with 9 bases between them. Here the CDR3 DNA reads TGTGCCTGGAGTGAGGGCAGGGACTATGGCTACACCTTC. This encodes CAWSEGRDYGYTF.

The chain carries TRBV5-1 and TRBJ1-5; D not certain. Trimming removed 4 bases at V and 5 bases at J, with 10 bases between. The CDR3 has 13 residues. Germline V gene sequence: CDR1 SGHRS, CDR2 YFSETQ. Written as DNA, the CDR3 is TGCGCCAGCAGCGTAAACGGGGATCAGCCCCAGCATTTT. Amino acids: CASSVNGDQPQHF.

The genes are TRBV6-5 and TRBJ1-1; 10 nucleotides agree with TRBD1. After removal of 5 bases from V and 5 bases from J, the junction contained 8 bases not matched to a gene. CDR1 and CDR2 from the germline V gene are MNHEY and SVGAGI. The CDR3 contains 15 residues. This chain's CDR3 is CASSRPTGGATEAFF. Written as DNA, the CDR3 is TGTGCCAGCAGTAGGCCGACAGGGGGCGCAACTGAAGCTTTCTTT.

This clone has a single count. J is TRBJ2-5 and V is TRBV5-1, with D uncertain. V lost 1 base and J lost 0, with 10 bases in between. Germline V gene data show CDR1 as SGHRS and CDR2 as YFSETQ. The CDR3 is 15 amino acids. This chain's CDR3 is CASSLISRNQETQYF. DNA of the CDR3: TGCGCCAGCAGCTTGATCAGTCGGAACCAAGAGACCCAGTACTTC.

This chain joins TRBV5-6 and TRBJ2-1; D possibly corresponds to TRBD2 (5 bases). The CDR3 length is 15 residues. V dropped 0 bases and J dropped 6 bases, with 13 bases sitting between them. Germline values: CDR1 SGHDT, CDR2 YYEEEE. CDR3 nucleotides: TGTGCCAGCAGCTTGGTTCCTAGCTGGGGCAATGAGCAGTTCTTC. Amino acid sequence: CASSLVPSWGNEQFF.

This clone occurred a few times. This sequence joins TRBV2 and TRBJ1-5; D unresolved. The CDR3 is 14 amino acids. V lost 3 bases, J lost 3 bases, and 9 bases lay in between. CDR1 SNHLY and CDR2 FYNNEI come from the germline V gene. The CDR3 DNA sequence: TGTGCCAGCAGTGAGGGAGGGAACAATCAGCCCCAGCATTTT. Its translation is CASSEGGNNQPQHF.

This clone was found once. The chain links TRBV7-9 to TRBJ1-4; 7 positions match TRBD1. This CDR3 comprises 16 residues. Per germline, CDR1 SEHNR and CDR2 FQNEAQ (reference sequence). V dropped 5 bases and J dropped 7; count of bases not matched to a gene: 13. The CDR3 spells CASSLSTGAGGEKLFF. The CDR3, as DNA: TGTGCCAGCAGCCTATCTACAGGGGCGGGGGGTGAAAAACTGTTTTTT.